This TCR beta chain was retrieved from a study of blood T cell repertoires in COVID-19. Looking at the study overall: From the United States, Italy and Spain came samples of acute and convalescent COVID-19. Nucleic acid was either cDNA or gDNA, and it came from T cells, B-cell-depleted T cells, or PBMCs.

V lost 4 bases, J lost 0 bases, and 13 bases lay in between. Germline CDR1 and CDR2: SEHNR and FQNEAQ (reference sequence). This CDR3 contains 17 residues. Original processing methods: From reference gene primer amplification, estimates of nucleated cell counts were derived. Here immunoSEQ multiplex PCR was the method, and the copy in TCRdb shows in-frame clones only, minus some. That table is the source of V, J and clone size, and D and trimming were worked out from the DNA. The repertoire has about 120,000 clones, 87% of them found once; the top ten carry 7.7%. The TCR sequence derives from a human donor in a cohort sampled during active COVID-19. The chain recombines TRBV7-9 with TRBJ1-6; D unclear. Source material: peripheral blood. CDR3 amino acids: CASSYWPESSYNSPLHF. The CDR3 nucleotides are TGTGCCAGCAGCTACTGGCCGGAGAGCTCCTATAATTCACCCCTCCACTTT.